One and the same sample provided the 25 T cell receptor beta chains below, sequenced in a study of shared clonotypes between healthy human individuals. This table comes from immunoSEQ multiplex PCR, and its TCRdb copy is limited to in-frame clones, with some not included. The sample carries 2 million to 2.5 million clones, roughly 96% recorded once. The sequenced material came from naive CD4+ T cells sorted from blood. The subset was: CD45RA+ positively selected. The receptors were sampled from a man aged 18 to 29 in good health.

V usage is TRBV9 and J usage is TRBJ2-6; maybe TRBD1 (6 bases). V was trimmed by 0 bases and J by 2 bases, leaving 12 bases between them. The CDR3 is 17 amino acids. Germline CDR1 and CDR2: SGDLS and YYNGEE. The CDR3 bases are TGTGCCAGCAGCGTAGGTACAGGGAACGCTGGGGCCAACGTCCTGACTTTC. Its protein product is CASSVGTGNAGANVLTF.

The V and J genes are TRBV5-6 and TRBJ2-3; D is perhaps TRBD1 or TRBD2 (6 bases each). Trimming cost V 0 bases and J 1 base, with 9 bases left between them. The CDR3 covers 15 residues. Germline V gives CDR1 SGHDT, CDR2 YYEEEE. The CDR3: CASSLEGGRTDTQYF. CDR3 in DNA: TGTGCCAGCAGCTTGGAGGGGGGACGCACAGATACGCAGTATTTT.

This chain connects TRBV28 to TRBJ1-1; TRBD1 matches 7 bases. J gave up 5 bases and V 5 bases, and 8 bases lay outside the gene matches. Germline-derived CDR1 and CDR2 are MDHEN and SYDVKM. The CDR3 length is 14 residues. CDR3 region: CASSGRQGKTEAFF. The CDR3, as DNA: TGTGCCAGCAGTGGAAGACAGGGAAAAACTGAAGCTTTCTTT.

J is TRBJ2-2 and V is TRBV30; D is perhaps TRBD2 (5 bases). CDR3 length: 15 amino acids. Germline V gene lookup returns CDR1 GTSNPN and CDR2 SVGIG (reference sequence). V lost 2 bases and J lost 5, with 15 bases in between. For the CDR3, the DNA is TGTGCCTGGAGTAGTCTAGCAGTGATAACCGGGGAGCTGTTTTTT. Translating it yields CAWSSLAVITGELFF.

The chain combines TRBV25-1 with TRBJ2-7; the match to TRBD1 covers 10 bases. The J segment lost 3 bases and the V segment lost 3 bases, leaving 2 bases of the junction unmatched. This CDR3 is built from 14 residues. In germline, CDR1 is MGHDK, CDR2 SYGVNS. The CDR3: CASSDWTGGYEQYF. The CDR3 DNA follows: TGTGCCAGCAGTGACTGGACAGGGGGCTACGAGCAGTACTTC.

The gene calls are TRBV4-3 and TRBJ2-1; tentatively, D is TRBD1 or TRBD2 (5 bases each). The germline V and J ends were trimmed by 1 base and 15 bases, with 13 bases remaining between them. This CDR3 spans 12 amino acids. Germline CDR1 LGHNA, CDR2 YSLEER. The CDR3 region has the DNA TGCGCCAGCAGCCAAGGATTGGGGGTTTTGTTCTTC. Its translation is CASSQGLGVLFF.

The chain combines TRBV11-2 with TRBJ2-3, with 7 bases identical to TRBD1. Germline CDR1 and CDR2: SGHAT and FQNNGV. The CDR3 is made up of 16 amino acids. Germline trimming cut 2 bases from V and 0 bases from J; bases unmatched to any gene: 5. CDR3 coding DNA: TGTGCCAGCAGCTTAACCACAGGGGCTAGCACAGATACGCAGTATTTT. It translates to CASSLTTGASTDTQYF.

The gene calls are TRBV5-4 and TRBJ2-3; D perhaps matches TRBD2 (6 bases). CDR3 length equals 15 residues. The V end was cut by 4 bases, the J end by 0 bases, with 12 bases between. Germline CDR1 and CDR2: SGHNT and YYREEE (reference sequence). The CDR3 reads CASSIGLSSTDTQYF. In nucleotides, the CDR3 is TGTGCCAGCAGCATTGGACTATCTAGCACAGATACGCAGTATTTT.

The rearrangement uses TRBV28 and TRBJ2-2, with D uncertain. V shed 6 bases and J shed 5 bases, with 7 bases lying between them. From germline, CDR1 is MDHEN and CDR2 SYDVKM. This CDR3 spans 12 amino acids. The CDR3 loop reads CASSHRTGELFF. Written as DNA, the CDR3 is TGTGCCAGCAGCCATAGGACCGGGGAGCTGTTTTTT. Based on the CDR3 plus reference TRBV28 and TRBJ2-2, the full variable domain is DVKVTQSSRYLVKRTGEKVFLECVQDMDHENMFWYRQDPGLGLRLIYFSYDVKMKEKGDIPEGYSVSREKKERFSLILESASTNQTSMYLCASSHRTGELFFGEGSRLTVL.

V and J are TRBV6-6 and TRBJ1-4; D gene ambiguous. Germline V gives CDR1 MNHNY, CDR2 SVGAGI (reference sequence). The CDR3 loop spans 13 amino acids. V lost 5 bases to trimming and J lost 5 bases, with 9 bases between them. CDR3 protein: CASSITSNEKLFF. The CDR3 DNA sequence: TGTGCCAGCAGTATCACCTCAAATGAAAAACTGTTTTTT.

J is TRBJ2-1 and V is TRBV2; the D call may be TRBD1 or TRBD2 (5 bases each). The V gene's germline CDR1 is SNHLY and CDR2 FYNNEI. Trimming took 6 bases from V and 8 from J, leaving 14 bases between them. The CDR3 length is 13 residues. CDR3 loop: CASRGEVVDEQFF. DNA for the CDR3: TGTGCCAGCAGGGGGGAAGTGGTTGATGAGCAGTTCTTC.

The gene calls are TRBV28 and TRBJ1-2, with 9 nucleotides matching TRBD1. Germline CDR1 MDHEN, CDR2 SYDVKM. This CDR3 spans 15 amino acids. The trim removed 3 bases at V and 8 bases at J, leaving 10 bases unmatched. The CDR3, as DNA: TGTGCCAGCAGTTTTTCCGGGACAGGGTCGGGCGGCTACACCTTC. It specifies CASSFSGTGSGGYTF.

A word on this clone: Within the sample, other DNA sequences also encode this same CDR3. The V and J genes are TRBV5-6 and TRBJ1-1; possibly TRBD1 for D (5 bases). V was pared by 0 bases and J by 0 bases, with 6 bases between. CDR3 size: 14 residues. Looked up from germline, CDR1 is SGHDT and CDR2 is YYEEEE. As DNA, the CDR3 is TGTGCCAGCAGCTTGGACAGGATGAACACTGAAGCTTTCTTT. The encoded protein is CASSLDRMNTEAFF.

This chain's CDR3 is CASSLTGGRHGYTF. The CDR3 nucleotides are TGTGCCAGCAGTCTGACAGGGGGCCGGCATGGCTACACCTTC. The chain is built from TRBV27 and TRBJ1-2, with 10 bases matching TRBD1. The ends lost 5 bases at V and 6 bases at J; junction bases unmatched: 6. The CDR3 runs to 14 residues. The germline gives CDR1 MNHEY, CDR2 SMNVEV (reference sequence).

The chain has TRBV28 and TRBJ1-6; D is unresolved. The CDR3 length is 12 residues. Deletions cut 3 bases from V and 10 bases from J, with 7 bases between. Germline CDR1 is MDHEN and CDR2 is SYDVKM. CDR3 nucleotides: TGTGCCAGCAGTTTGAGGGAATCACCCCTCCACTTT. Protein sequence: CASSLRESPLHF. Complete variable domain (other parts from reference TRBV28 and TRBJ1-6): DVKVTQSSRYLVKRTGEKVFLECVQDMDHENMFWYRQDPGLGLRLIYFSYDVKMKEKGDIPEGYSVSREKKERFSLILESASTNQTSMYLCASSLRESPLHFGNGTRLTVT.

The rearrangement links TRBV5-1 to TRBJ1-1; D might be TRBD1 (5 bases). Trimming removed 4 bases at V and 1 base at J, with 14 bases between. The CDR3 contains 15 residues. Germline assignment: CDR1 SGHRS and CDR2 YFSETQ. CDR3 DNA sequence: TGCGCCAGCAGCCCCCTAGGGGCTTCGAACACTGAAGCTTTCTTT. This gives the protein CASSPLGASNTEAFF.

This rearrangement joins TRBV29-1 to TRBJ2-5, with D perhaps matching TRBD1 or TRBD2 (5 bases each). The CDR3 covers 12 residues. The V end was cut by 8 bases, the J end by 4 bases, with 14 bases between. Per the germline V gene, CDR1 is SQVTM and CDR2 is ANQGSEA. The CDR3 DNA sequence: TGCAGCCTTACGAGGGGACGAGAGACCCAGTACTTC. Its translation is CSLTRGRETQYF.

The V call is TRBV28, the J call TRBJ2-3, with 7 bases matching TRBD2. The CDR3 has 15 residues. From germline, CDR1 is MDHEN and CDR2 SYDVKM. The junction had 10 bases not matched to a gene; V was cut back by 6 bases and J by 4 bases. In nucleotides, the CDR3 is TGTGCCAGCAGCCCACCGGGACTATTCCCAGATACGCAGTATTTT. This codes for CASSPPGLFPDTQYF. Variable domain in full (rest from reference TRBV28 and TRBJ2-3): DVKVTQSSRYLVKRTGEKVFLECVQDMDHENMFWYRQDPGLGLRLIYFSYDVKMKEKGDIPEGYSVSREKKERFSLILESASTNQTSMYLCASSPPGLFPDTQYFGPGTRLTVL.

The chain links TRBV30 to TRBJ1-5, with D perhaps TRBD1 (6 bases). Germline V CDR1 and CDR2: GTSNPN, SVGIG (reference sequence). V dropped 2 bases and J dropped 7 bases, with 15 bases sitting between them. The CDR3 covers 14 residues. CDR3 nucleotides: TGTGCCTGGAGTTTTAACAGGGTGGACCAGCCCCAGCATTTT. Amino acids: CAWSFNRVDQPQHF.

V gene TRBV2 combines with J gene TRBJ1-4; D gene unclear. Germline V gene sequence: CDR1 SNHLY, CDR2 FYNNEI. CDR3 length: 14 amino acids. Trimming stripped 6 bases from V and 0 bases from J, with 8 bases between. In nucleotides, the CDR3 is TGTGCCAGCAGGACATTCTCAACTAATGAAAAACTGTTTTTT. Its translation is CASRTFSTNEKLFF.

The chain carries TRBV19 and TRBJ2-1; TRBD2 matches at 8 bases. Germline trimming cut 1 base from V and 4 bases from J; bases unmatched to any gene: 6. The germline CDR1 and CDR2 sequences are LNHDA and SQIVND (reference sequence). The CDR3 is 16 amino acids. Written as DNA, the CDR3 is TGTGCCAGTAGTATAGGGAGTATAGCGGGGTACAATGAGCAGTTCTTC. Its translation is CASSIGSIAGYNEQFF.

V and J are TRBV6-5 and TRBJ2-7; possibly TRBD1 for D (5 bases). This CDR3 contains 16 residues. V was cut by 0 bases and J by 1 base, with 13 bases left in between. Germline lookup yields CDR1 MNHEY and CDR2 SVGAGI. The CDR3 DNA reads TGTGCCAGCAGTTACTCGACTCTCAGGGCGTCCTACGAGCAGTACTTC. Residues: CASSYSTLRASYEQYF.

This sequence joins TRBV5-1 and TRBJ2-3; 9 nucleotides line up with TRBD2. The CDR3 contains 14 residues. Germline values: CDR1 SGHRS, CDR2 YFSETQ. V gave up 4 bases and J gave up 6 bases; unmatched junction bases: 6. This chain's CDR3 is CASSDHLAGDTQYF. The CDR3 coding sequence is TGCGCCAGCAGCGATCATCTAGCGGGGGATACGCAGTATTTT.

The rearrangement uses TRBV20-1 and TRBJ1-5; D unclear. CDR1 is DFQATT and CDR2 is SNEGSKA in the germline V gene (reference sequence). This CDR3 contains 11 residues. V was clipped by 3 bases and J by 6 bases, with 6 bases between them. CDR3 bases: TGCAGTGCTAGCCCCGTTCAGCCCCAGCATTTT. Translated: CSASPVQPQHF.

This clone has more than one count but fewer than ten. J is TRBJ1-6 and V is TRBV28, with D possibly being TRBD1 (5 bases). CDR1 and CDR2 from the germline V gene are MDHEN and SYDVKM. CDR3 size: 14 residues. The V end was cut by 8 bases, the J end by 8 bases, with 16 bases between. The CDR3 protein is CASGLGGEDSPLHF. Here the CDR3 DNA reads TGTGCCAGCGGCCTCGGGGGAGAAGATTCACCCCTCCACTTT. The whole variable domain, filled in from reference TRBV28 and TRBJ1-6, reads DVKVTQSSRYLVKRTGEKVFLECVQDMDHENMFWYRQDPGLGLRLIYFSYDVKMKEKGDIPEGYSVSREKKERFSLILESASTNQTSMYLCASGLGGEDSPLHFGNGTRLTVT.